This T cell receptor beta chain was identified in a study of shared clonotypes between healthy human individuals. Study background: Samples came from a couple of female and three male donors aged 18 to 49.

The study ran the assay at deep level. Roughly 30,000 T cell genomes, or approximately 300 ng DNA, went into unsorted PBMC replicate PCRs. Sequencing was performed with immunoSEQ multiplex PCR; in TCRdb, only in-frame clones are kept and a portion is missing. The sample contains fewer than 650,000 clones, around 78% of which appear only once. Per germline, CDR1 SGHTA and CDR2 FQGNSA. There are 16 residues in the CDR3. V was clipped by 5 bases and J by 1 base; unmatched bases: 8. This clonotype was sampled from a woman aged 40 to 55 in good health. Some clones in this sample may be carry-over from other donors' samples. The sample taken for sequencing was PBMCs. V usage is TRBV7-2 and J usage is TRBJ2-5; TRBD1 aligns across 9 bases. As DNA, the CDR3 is TGTGCCAGCAGCCGTCCCGGGACAGGGTCCCAAGAGACCCAGTACTTC. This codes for CASSRPGTGSQETQYF.